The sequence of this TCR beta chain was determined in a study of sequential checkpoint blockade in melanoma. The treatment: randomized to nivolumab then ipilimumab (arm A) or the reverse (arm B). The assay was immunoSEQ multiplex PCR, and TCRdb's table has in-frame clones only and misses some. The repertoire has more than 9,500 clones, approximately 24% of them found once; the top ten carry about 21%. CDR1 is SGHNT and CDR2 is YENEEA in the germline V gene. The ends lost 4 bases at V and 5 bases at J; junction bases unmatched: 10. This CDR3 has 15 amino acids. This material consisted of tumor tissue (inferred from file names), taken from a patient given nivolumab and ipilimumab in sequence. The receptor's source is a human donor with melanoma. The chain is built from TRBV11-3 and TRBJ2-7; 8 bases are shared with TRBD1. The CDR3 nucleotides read TGTGCCAGCAGCTATGCAGGACAGGGAATCCACGAGCAGTACTTC. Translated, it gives CASSYAGQGIHEQYF.